This T cell receptor (beta chain) was recovered during a study of T cell responses to AZD1222 COVID-19 vaccine. The table came from immunoSEQ multiplex PCR; TCRdb's copy has only in-frame clones and leaves some out. The sample yields 100,000 to 150,000 clones, roughly nine tenths seen once. Trimming left V 4 bases short and J 3 bases short, with 18 bases between. The CDR3 loop spans 16 amino acids. Germline V lookup: CDR1 PRHDT, CDR2 FYEKMQ (reference sequence). The chain combines TRBV13 with TRBJ2-5, with a weak D call TRBD2 (6 bases). The TCR was taken from an adult in good health. Specimen: peripheral blood, collected on day 0 of AZD1222 vaccination. In DNA, the CDR3 is TGTGCCAGCAGCTCGACCGCGGGACTGCGAAAAGAGACCCAGTACTTC. Protein sequence: CASSSTAGLRKETQYF.